The present T cell receptor beta chain was sequenced within a study of blood T cell repertoires in COVID-19. Study summary: The cDNA or gDNA used as material had been derived from T cells, B-cell-depleted T cells, or PBMCs.

This clone was counted once. Under the authors' procedure: Amplification of reference gene primers was used by the study to estimate nucleated cell counts. TCRdb's copy holds only in-frame clones and misses some; the assay was immunoSEQ multiplex PCR. That table furnishes V, J and clone size, whereas the DNA furnished D and trimming. The data hold more than 95,000 clones, with approximately 84% observed a single time. Sequenced input: peripheral blood. This clonotype was sampled from a man in his 60s with acute or convalescent COVID-19.

The CDR3: CASTYGLAGEYSYEQYF. The CDR3 nucleotides are TGCGCCAGCACCTACGGACTAGCGGGAGAGTACTCCTACGAGCAGTACTTC. The chain links TRBV5-1 to TRBJ2-7; 13 bases match TRBD2. Trimming removed 6 bases from V and 0 bases from J; junction bases left unmatched: 9. The CDR3 totals 17 residues. Germline CDR1 is SGHRS and CDR2 is YFSETQ.